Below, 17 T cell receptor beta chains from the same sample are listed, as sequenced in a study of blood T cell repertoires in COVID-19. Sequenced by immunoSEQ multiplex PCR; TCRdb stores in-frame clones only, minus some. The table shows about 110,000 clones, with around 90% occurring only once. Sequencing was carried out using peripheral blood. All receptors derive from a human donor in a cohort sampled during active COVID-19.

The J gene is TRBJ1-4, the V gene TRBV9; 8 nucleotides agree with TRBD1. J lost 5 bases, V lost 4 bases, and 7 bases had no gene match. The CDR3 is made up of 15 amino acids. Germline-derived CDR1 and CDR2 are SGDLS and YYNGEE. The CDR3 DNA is TGTGCCAGCAGCACGGGGACAGGTCTAAATGAAAAACTGTTTTTT. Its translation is CASSTGTGLNEKLFF.

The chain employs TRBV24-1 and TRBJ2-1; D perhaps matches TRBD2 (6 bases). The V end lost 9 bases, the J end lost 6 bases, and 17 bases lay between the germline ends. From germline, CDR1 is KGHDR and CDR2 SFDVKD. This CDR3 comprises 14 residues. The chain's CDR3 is CATGGPGLLNEQFF. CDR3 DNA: TGTGCCACCGGGGGTCCGGGACTGCTCAATGAGCAGTTCTTC.

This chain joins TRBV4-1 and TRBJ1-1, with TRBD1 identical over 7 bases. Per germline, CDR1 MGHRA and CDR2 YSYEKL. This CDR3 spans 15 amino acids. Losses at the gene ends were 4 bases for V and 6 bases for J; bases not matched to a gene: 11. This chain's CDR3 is CASSRQTEGASEAFF. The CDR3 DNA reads TGCGCCAGCAGCCGCCAGACCGAGGGGGCGTCTGAAGCTTTCTTT.

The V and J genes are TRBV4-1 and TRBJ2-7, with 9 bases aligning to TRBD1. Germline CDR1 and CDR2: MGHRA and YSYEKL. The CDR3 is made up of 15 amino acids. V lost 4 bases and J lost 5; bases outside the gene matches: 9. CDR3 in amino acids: CASSPRGTGTNEQYF. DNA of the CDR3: TGCGCCAGCAGCCCCCGTGGGACAGGGACAAACGAGCAGTACTTC.

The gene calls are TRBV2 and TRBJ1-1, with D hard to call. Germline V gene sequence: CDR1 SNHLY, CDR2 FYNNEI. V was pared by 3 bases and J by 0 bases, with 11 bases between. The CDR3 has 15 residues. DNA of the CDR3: TGTGCCAGCAGTGATGGACTCGGCCTGAACACTGAAGCTTTCTTT. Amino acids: CASSDGLGLNTEAFF.

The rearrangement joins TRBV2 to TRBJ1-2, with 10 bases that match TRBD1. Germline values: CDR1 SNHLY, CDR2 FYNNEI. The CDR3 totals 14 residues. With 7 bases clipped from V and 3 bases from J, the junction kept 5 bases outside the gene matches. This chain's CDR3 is CASKGTGDDYGYTF. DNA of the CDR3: TGTGCCAGCAAGGGGACAGGGGACGACTATGGCTACACCTTC.

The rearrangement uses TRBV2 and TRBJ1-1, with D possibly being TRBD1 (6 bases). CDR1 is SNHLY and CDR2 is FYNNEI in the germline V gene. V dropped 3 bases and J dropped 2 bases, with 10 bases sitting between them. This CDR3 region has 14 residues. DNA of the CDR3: TGTGCCAGCAGTGATTGGGGGGGCAACACTGAAGCTTTCTTT. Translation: CASSDWGGNTEAFF.

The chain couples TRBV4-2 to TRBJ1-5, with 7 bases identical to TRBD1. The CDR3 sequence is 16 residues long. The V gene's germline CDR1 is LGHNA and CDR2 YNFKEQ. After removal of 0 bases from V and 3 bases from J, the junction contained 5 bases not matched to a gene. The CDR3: CASSQDSTGNNQPQHF. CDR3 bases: TGTGCCAGCAGCCAAGACTCGACAGGGAACAATCAGCCCCAGCATTTT.

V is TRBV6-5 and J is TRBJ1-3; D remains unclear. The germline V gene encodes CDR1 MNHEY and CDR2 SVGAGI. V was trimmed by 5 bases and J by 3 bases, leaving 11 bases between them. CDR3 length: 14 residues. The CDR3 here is CASSPDILGNTIYF. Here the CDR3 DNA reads TGTGCCAGCAGTCCTGACATTCTTGGAAACACCATATATTTT.

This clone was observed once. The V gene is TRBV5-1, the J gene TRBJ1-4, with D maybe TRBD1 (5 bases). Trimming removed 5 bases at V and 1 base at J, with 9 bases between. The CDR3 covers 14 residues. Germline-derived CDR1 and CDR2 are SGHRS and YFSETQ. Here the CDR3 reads CASRRQITNEKLFF. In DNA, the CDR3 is TGCGCCAGCAGGCGACAGATAACTAATGAAAAACTGTTTTTT.

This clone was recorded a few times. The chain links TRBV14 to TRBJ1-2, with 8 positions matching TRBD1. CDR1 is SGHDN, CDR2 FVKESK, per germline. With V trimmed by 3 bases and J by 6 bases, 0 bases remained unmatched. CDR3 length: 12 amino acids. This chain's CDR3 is CASSQTGDGYTF. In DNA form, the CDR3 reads TGTGCCAGCAGCCAGACAGGGGATGGCTACACCTTC.

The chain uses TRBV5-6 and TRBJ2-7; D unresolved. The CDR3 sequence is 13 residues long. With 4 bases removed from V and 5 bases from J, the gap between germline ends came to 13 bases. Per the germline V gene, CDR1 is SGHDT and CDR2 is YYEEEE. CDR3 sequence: CASSRSRLDEQYF. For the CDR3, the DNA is TGTGCCAGCAGCCGAAGTCGGCTAGACGAGCAGTACTTC.

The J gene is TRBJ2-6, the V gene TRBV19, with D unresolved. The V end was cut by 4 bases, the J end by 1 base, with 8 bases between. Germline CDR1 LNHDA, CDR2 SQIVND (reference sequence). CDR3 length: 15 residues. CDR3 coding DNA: TGTGCCAGTAGTAGAGGAATTTCTGGGGCCAACGTCCTGACTTTC. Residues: CASSRGISGANVLTF.

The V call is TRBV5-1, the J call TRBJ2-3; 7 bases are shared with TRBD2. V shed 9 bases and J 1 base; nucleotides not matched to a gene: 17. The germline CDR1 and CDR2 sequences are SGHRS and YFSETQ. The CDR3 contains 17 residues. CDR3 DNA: TGCGCCACCGCGGTAGTTGCGGGAGCGTGGGGCACAGATACGCAGTATTTT. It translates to CATAVVAGAWGTDTQYF.

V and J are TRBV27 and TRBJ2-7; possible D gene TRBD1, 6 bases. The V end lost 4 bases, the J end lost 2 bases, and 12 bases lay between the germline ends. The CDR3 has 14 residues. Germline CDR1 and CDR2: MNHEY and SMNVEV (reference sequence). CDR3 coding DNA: TGTGCCAGCAGTTATGGGGACACAGCCTACGAGCAGTACTTC. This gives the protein CASSYGDTAYEQYF.

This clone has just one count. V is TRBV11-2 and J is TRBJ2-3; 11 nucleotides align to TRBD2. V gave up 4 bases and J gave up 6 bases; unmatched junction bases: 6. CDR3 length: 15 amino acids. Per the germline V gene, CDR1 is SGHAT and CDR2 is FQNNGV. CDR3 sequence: CASSSVAGGYDTQYF. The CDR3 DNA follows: TGTGCCAGCAGCTCGGTAGCGGGAGGGTACGATACGCAGTATTTT.

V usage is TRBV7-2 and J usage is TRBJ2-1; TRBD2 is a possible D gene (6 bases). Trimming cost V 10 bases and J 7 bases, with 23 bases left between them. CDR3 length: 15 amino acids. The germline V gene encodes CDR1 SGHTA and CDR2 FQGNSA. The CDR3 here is CATAVGWGGGNEQFF. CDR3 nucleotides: TGTGCCACCGCTGTGGGTTGGGGAGGAGGGAATGAGCAGTTCTTC.